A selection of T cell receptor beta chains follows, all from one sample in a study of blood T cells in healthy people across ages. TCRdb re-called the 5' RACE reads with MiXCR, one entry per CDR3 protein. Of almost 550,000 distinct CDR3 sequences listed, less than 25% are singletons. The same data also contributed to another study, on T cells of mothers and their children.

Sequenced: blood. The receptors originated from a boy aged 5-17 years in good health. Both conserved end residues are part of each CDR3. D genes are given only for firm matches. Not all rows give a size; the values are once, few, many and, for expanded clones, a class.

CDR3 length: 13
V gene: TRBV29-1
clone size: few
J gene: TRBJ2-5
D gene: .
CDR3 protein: CSADGSEIQTQYF
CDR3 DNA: TGCAGTGCCGACGGATCGGAAATTCAGACCCAGTACTTC

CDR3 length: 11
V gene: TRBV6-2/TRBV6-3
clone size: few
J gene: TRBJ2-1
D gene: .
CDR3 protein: CASSSILGQFF
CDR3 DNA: TGTGCCAGCAGTTCCATTTTAGGGCAGTTCTTC

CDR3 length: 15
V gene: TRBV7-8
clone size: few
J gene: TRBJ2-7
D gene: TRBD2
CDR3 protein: CASSPSGLASYEQYF
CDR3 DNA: TGTGCCAGCAGCCCATCGGGACTAGCTTCCTACGAGCAGTACTTC

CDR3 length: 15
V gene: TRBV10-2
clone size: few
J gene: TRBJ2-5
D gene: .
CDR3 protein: CASSTGLPNQETQYF
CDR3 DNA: TGCGCCAGCAGTACGGGACTGCCAAACCAAGAGACCCAGTACTTC

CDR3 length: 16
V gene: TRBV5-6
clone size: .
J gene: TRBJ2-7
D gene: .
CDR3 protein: CASSFVVGSKSYEQYF
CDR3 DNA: TGTGCCAGCAGCTTCGTGGTCGGGAGTAAGAGCTACGAGCAGTACTTC

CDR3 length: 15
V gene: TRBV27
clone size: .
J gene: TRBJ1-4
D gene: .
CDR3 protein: CASMVGGPAVEKLFF
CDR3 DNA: TGTGCCAGCATGGTCGGGGGGCCCGCGGTGGAAAAACTGTTTTTT

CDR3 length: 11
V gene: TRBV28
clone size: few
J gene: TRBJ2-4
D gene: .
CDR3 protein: CASGPPNIQYF
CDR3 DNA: TGTGCCAGCGGCCCCCCAAACATTCAGTACTTC

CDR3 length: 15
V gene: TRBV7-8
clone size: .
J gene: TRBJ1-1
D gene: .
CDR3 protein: CASSSRQDMNTEAFF
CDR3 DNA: TGTGCCAGCAGCTCGCGACAGGACATGAACACTGAAGCTTTCTTT

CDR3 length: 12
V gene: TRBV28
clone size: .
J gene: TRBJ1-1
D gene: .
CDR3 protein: CASSDGGAEAFF
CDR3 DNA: TGTGCCAGCAGCGACGGGGGGGCTGAAGCTTTCTTT

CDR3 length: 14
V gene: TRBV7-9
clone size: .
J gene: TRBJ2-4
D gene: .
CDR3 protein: CASSVSGPGNIQYF
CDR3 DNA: TGTGCCAGCAGCGTCTCGGGACCAGGGAACATTCAGTACTTC

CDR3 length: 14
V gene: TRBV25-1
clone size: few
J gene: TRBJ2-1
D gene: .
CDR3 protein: CASSLQGSYNEQFF
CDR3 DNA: TGTGCCAGCAGTCTCCAGGGGTCCTACAATGAGCAGTTCTTC

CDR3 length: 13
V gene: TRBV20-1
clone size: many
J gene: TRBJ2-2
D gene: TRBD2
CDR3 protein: CSGREELTGELFF
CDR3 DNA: TGCAGTGGGCGGGAGGAGCTCACCGGGGAGCTGTTTTTT

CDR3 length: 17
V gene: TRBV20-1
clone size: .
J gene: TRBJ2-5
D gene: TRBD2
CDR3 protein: CSARDMLRGAPRETQYF
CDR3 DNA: TGCAGTGCTAGAGATATGTTGCGGGGGGCCCCACGGGAGACCCAGTACTTC

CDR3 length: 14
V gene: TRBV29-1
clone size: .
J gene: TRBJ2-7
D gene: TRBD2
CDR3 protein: CSVGLSSGSSEQYF
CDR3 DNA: TGCAGCGTGGGCCTTAGTAGCGGGAGTAGCGAGCAGTACTTC

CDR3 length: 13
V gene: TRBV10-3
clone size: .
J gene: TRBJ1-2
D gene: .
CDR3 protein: CAISESGGPGYTF
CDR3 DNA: TGTGCCATCAGTGAGTCCGGGGGTCCTGGCTACACCTTC

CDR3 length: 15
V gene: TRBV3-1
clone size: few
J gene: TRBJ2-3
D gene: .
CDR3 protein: CASSQNPGASDTQYF
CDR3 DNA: TGTGCCAGCAGCCAGAATCCGGGGGCATCGGATACGCAGTATTTT

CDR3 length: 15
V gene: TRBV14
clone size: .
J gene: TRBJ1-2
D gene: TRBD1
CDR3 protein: CASSQDSARGRGYTF
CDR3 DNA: TGTGCCAGCAGCCAAGATTCAGCGAGGGGGCGAGGCTACACCTTC

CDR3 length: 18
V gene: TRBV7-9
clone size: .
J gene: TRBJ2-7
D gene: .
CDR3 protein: CASSLERALTTFPYEQYF
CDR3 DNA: TGTGCCAGCAGCTTAGAGCGGGCTCTTACGACATTCCCCTACGAGCAGTACTTC

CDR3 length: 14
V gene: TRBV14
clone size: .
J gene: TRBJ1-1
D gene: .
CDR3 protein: CASSQDLWGTEAFF
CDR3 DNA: TGTGCCAGCAGCCAAGATCTATGGGGCACTGAAGCTTTCTTT

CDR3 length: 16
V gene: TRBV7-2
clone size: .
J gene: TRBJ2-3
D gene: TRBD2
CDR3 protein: CASSLLGGVSTDTQYF
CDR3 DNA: TGTGCCAGCAGCTTATTGGGGGGGGTTAGCACAGATACGCAGTATTTT

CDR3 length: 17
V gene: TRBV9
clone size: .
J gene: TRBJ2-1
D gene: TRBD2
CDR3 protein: CASTKSGTSDIHNEQFF
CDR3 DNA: TGTGCCAGCACCAAATCCGGGACTAGCGATATCCACAATGAGCAGTTCTTC

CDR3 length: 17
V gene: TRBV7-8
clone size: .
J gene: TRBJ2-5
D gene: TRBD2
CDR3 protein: CASSLVVGPSGEETQHF
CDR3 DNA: TGTGCCAGCAGCTTAGTCGTGGGCCCTAGCGGGGAAGAGACCCAGCACTTC

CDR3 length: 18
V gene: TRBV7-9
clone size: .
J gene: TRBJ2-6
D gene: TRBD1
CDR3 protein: CASSLNRGQGSGANVLTF
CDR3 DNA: TGTGCCAGCAGCTTGAACAGGGGGCAGGGCTCTGGGGCCAACGTCCTGACTTTC

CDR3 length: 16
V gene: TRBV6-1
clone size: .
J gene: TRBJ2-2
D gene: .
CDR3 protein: CASSEWGGRTTGKLFF
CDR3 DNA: TGTGCCAGCAGTGAATGGGGGGGCAGGACAACCGGGAAGCTGTTTTTT

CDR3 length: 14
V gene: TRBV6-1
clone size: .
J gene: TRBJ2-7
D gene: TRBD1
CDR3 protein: CALSDDTGGHEQYF
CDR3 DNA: TGTGCCCTCAGCGATGATACAGGGGGCCATGAGCAGTACTTC

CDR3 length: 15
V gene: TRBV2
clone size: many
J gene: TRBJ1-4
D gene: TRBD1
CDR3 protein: CASSSTGTGASILFF
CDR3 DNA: TGTGCCAGCAGTTCAACCGGGACAGGGGCTTCAATTCTGTTTTTT

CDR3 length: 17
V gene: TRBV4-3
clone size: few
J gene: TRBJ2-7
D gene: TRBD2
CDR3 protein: CASSQDRGGRGIYEQYF
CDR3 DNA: TGCGCCAGCAGCCAAGATCGGGGGGGCCGTGGAATTTACGAGCAGTACTTC

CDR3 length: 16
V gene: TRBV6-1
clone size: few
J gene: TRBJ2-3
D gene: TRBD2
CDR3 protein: CASTGLAGMNTDTQYF
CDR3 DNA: TGTGCCAGCACCGGACTAGCGGGGATGAACACAGATACGCAGTATTTT

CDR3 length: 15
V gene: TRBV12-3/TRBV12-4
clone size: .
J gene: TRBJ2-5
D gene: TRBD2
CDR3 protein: CASGLAGGIGETQYF
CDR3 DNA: TGTGCCAGCGGACTAGCGGGAGGTATTGGGGAGACCCAGTACTTC

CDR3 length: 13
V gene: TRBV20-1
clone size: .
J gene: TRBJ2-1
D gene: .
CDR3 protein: CSARGTGASEQFF
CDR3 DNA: TGCAGTGCTAGAGGGACTGGGGCCAGTGAGCAGTTCTTC

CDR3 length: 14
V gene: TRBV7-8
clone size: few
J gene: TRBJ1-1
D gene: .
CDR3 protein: CASSSTDFNTEAFF
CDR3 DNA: TGTGCCAGCAGCTCCACCGACTTTAACACTGAAGCTTTCTTT

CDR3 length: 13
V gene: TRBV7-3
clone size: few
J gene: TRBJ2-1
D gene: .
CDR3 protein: CASSSHSYNEQFF
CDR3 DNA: TGTGCCAGCAGCTCTCACTCCTACAATGAGCAGTTCTTC

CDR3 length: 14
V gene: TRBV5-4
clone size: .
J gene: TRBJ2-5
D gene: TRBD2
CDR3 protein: CASTWGEGSETQYF
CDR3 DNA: TGTGCCAGCACCTGGGGGGAGGGTTCGGAGACCCAGTACTTC

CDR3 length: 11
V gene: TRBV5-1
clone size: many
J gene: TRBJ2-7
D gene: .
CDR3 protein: CASSLDLEQYF
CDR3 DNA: TGCGCCAGCAGCTTGGATCTCGAGCAGTACTTC

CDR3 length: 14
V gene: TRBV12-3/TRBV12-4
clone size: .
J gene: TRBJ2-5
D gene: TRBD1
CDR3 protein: CASSQQGDQETQYF
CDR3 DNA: TGTGCCAGCAGTCAACAGGGGGACCAAGAGACCCAGTACTTC

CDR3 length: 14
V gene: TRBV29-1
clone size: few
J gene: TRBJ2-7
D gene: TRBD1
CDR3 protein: CSVVLGQGTYEQYF
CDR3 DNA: TGCAGCGTAGTGTTGGGACAGGGGACCTACGAGCAGTACTTC

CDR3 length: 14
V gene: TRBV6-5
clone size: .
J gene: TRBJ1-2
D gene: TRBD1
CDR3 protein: CASSYRGPNYGYTF
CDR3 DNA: TGTGCCAGCAGTTATAGGGGGCCTAACTATGGCTACACCTTC

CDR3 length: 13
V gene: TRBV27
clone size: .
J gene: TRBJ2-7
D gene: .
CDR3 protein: CASSPDASYEQYF
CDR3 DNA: TGTGCCAGCAGTCCAGACGCGAGCTACGAGCAGTACTTC

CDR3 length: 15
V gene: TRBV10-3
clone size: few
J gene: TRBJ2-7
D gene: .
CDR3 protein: CAISDMAVGNYEQYF
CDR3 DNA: TGTGCCATCAGTGATATGGCAGTAGGGAACTACGAGCAGTACTTC